This T cell receptor beta chain was identified during a study of T cells in women clearing cervical HPV infection. Study-wide results and caveats: Combining TCR richness with V gene abundances gave approximately 0.8 AUC. CIN3+ cases had significantly higher TCR repertoire richness than controls, but evenness did not differ.

Cervical HPV DNA detected by MY09/MY11 PCR, typed by dot-blot. Average input was around 1,300 ng genomic DNA for immunoSEQ TCR beta CDR3 amplification. The data were produced by immunoSEQ multiplex PCR, yet TCRdb's version contains in-frame clones alone and is incomplete. The sample totals under 40,000 clones. Trimming took 8 bases from V and 0 from J, leaving 15 bases between them. CDR1 is SEHNR and CDR2 is FQNEAQ in the germline V gene (reference sequence). The CDR3 has 15 residues. Note on this clone: The antigen is not known. The sequence runs out 3 residues before the end of the CDR3; the remainder is reconstructed from the germline J gene.

The chain joins TRBV7-9 to TRBJ2-3; a weak D match, TRBD1 (5 bases). Sequencing was carried out using blood buffy coat. This receptor was obtained from a woman between 18 and 70 years old with a cervical HPV16 infection that either progressed to CIN3+ or cleared (not recorded which). The sequenced part of the CDR3 DNA is TGTGCCAGCTCTTCCGACAGCATTAGCACAGATACG. Its translation is CASSSDSISTDT. The entire CDR3 protein is CASSSDSISTDTQYF.